These T cell receptor beta chains were read from a single sample in a study. TCRdb re-called the 5' RACE reads with MiXCR, one entry per CDR3 protein. The table has about 32,000 distinct CDR3 sequences, 25% to 30% seen once; the top ten hold 2% to 2.5%. Sample: tumor-infiltrating Tregs sorted from the breast tumor. The receptors derive from a female donor with breast cancer. The CDR3 runs from the conserved cysteine through the conserved F or W. A D gene is named only where the DNA matches it firmly. Clone size is given for some rows only: seen once, a few or many times, or a class if the clone is expanded.

cdr3_aa cdr3_nt j_call v_call d_call clone_size
CSALDPLSYNEQFF TGCAGTGCTCTCGACCCCCTTTCCTACAATGAGCAGTTCTTC TRBJ2-1 TRBV20-1 . medium-sized
CASSPLEGITPSTDTQYF TGTGCCAGCAGTCCCCTTGAAGGAATTACCCCTAGCACAGATACGCAGTATTTT TRBJ2-3 TRBV2 . few
CASSGGLAGVNEQFF TGTGCCAGCTCCGGAGGACTAGCGGGAGTCAATGAGCAGTTCTTC TRBJ2-1 TRBV18 TRBD2 many
CAISESWGANTEAFF TGTGCCATCAGTGAGTCGTGGGGGGCGAACACTGAAGCTTTCTTT TRBJ1-1 TRBV10-3 . .
CVSSLVIAGVNEQFF TGTGTCAGCAGCTTGGTAATAGCGGGAGTTAATGAGCAGTTCTTC TRBJ2-1 TRBV5-4 TRBD2 .
CSAEDRSSNQPQHF TGCAGTGCTGAGGACAGGTCTAGCAATCAGCCCCAGCATTTT TRBJ1-5 TRBV20-1 TRBD1 .
CASSSREDRALGNTIYF TGTGCCAGCAGTTCGAGGGAGGACAGGGCTCTTGGAAACACCATATATTTT TRBJ1-3 TRBV12-3/TRBV12-4 TRBD1 .
CASSAREGTEAFF TGTGCCAGCAGTGCCAGGGAAGGCACTGAAGCTTTCTTT TRBJ1-1 TRBV6-5 . medium-sized
CASSIGLAVSYEQYF TGTGCCAGCAGCATCGGACTAGCGGTCTCCTACGAGCAGTACTTC TRBJ2-7 TRBV9 TRBD2 many
CASSLGGGVQNIQYF TGTGCCAGCAGCTTAGGAGGGGGGGTTCAAAACATTCAGTACTTC TRBJ2-4 TRBV7-2 . medium-sized
CSAPVRAGGADTQYF TGCAGTGCCCCCGTGAGGGCCGGCGGGGCAGATACGCAGTATTTT TRBJ2-3 TRBV20-1 . many
CASSIVVNTEAFF TGTGCCAGTAGTATAGTCGTTAACACTGAAGCTTTCTTT TRBJ1-1 TRBV19 . .
CASSPPSDTRGYTF TGTGCCAGCAGCCCCCCCTCTGACACGCGGGGCTACACCTTC TRBJ1-2 TRBV11-2 . .
CASSMTGFTEAFF TGCGCCAGCAGCATGACAGGGTTCACTGAAGCTTTCTTT TRBJ1-1 TRBV5-1 TRBD1 .
CSARVSTGEDYGYTF TGCAGTGCTAGAGTATCGACAGGGGAGGACTATGGCTACACCTTC TRBJ1-2 TRBV20-1 TRBD1 medium-sized
CASSYLLLEPPGEQFF TGTGCCAGCAGCTACCTCCTACTAGAGCCCCCTGGGGAGCAGTTCTTC TRBJ2-1 TRBV7-9 . .
CASSPSLGEQFF TGTGCCAGCAGCCCCTCCCTCGGTGAGCAGTTCTTC TRBJ2-1 TRBV3-1 . .
CASSFSEETQYF TGTGCCAGCAGCTTTAGTGAAGAGACCCAGTACTTC TRBJ2-5 TRBV11-3 . many
CSARRGQNTGELFF TGCAGTGCTAGGAGAGGGCAGAACACCGGGGAGCTGTTTTTT TRBJ2-2 TRBV20-1 . many
CSARNRETSTDTQYF TGCAGTGCTAGAAACCGGGAAACTAGCACAGATACGCAGTATTTT TRBJ2-3 TRBV20-1 . .
CASSTSPRGPERPFF TGCGCCAGCAGCACCTCCCCAAGGGGGCCTGAACGACCGTTTTTT TRBJ1-4 TRBV5-1 TRBD1 .
CASSYAAGGGQPQHF TGTGCCAGCAGCTACGCCGCAGGGGGCGGTCAGCCCCAGCATTTT TRBJ1-5 TRBV7-2 TRBD1 many
CASSGRTGSSSYEQYF TGTGCCAGCAGCGGTCGGACAGGATCTTCTTCCTACGAGCAGTACTTC TRBJ2-7 TRBV3-1 TRBD1 .
CSARDLGANTEAFF TGCAGTGCTAGAGATTTAGGAGCTAACACTGAAGCTTTCTTT TRBJ1-1 TRBV20-1 . .
CASSLAGTQYEQFF TGCGCCAGCAGCTTGGCCGGGACTCAATATGAGCAGTTCTTC TRBJ2-1 TRBV5-1 . many
CASSQDNVPREQYF TGTGCCAGCAGCCAGGACAACGTACCCCGCGAGCAGTACTTC TRBJ2-7 TRBV7-2 . many
CSARMGGLAFLLSYEQYF TGCAGTGCTCGGATGGGAGGTCTAGCGTTCCTCTTGTCCTACGAGCAGTACTTC TRBJ2-7 TRBV20-1 . once
CATSRGTGNNEKLFF TGTGCCACCAGCCGCGGGACAGGGAATAATGAAAAACTGTTTTTT TRBJ1-4 TRBV24-1 TRBD1 few
CATSDRDRGYEQFF TGTGCCACCAGTGATCGGGACAGGGGGTATGAGCAGTTCTTC TRBJ2-1 TRBV24-1 TRBD1 many
CASSLGDRSSYEQYF TGCGCCAGCAGCTTGGGGGACAGGAGCTCCTACGAGCAGTACTTC TRBJ2-7 TRBV5-1 TRBD1 few
CASSPSPGRNTDTQYF TGCGCCAGCAGCCCTTCCCCGGGGCGGAACACAGATACGCAGTATTTT TRBJ2-3 TRBV5-1 . many
CASTDSTGFNEQYF TGTGCCAGCACCGACTCGACAGGGTTCAACGAGCAGTACTTC TRBJ2-7 TRBV6-6 TRBD1 few
CASSESGQPYEQYF TGTGCCAGCAGTGAGTCCGGGCAGCCCTACGAGCAGTACTTC TRBJ2-7 TRBV6-5 . medium-sized
CASSDRRNTGELFF TGTGCCAGCAGTGACAGGCGGAACACCGGGGAGCTGTTTTTT TRBJ2-2 TRBV28 . many
CASRSGWTSGRENEQFF TGTGCCAGCAGGTCCGGTTGGACTAGCGGGAGGGAAAATGAGCAGTTCTTC TRBJ2-1 TRBV6-1 TRBD2 .
CASNTGDRGLNNSPLHF TGTGCCAGCAACACCGGCGACAGGGGGCTGAATAATTCACCCCTCCACTTT TRBJ1-6 TRBV6-6 TRBD1 few
CASSLGGGLGYTF TGCGCCAGCAGCTTGGGTGGAGGCCTCGGCTACACCTTC TRBJ1-2 TRBV5-1 . medium-sized
CASSSSGTGKMNTEAFF TGTGCCAGCAGTTCATCCGGGACAGGGAAAATGAACACTGAAGCTTTCTTT TRBJ1-1 TRBV28 TRBD1 many
CASDSGHGYTF TGTGCCAGCGACAGTGGCCATGGCTACACCTTC TRBJ1-2 TRBV6-6 . few
CASSVNSGHSYNEQFF TGCGCCAGCAGCGTTAATAGCGGGCACTCCTACAATGAGCAGTTCTTC TRBJ2-1 TRBV5-1 TRBD2 few
CASSLGHMNTEASF TGTGCCAGCAGTTTGGGACATATGAACACTGAAGCTTCCTTT TRBJ1-1 TRBV6-6 . .
CAISRTGQGERGYTF TGTGCCATATCCCGTACGGGACAGGGGGAAAGAGGCTACACCTTC TRBJ1-2 TRBV10-3 TRBD1 many
CSARTSGRANTQYF TGCAGTGCTAGGACTAGCGGGAGGGCTAATACGCAGTATTTT TRBJ2-3 TRBV20-1 TRBD2 many
CASTGDDEQFF TGTGCCAGCACAGGGGACGATGAGCAGTTCTTC TRBJ2-1 TRBV3-1 . medium-sized